The clone carrying this TCR beta chain was seen ten or more times. Preparation of the TCRbeta library involved a method that used unique molecular identifiers. TCRdb fed the PCR reads into MiXCR, producing one record per CDR3 protein. The data hold about 120,000 distinct CDR3 sequences, with 10% observed a single time. The entry originates in a study of T-cell reconstitution after alpha-beta-depleted transplantation in children. Germline lookup yields CDR1 SGHRS and CDR2 YFSETQ. CDR3 length: 13 residues. The V gene lost 0 bases and the J gene lost 6 bases, with 9 bases spanning the gap. Sequencing used PBMCs from the stem cell graft donor, obtained from the stem cell graft. The TCR sequence derives from a human donor who donated a stem cell graft to a child with acute lymphoblastic leukemia. This chain joins TRBV5-1 and TRBJ1-1, with a possible D match to TRBD1 (6 bases). The CDR3 bases are TGCGCCAGCAGCTTGGGAGGGGGGCCTGAAGCTTTCTTT. The encoded protein is CASSLGGGPEAFF.